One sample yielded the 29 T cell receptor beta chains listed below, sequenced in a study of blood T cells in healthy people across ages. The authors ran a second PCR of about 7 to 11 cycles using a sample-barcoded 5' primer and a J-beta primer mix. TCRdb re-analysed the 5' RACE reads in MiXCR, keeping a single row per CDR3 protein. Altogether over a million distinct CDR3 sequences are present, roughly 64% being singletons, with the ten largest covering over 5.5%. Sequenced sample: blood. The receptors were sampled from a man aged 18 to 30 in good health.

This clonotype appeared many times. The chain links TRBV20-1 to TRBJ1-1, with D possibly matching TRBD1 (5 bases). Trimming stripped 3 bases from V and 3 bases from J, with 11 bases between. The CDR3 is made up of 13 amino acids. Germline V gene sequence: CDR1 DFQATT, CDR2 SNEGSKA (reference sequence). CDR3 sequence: CSASRGTDTEAFF. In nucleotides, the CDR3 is TGCAGTGCTAGCCGAGGGACGGACACTGAAGCTTTCTTT.

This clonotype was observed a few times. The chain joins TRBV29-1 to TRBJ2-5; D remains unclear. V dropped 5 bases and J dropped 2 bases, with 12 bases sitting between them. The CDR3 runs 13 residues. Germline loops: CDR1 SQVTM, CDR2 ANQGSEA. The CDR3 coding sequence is TGCAGCGTTTACGGTCCGGATCAAGAGACCCAGTACTTC. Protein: CSVYGPDQETQYF.

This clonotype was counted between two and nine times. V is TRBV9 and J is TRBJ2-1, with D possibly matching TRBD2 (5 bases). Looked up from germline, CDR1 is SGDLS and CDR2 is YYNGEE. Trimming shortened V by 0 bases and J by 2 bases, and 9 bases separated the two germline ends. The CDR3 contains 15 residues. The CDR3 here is CASSVAGNTYNEQFF. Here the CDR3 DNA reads TGTGCCAGCAGCGTAGCCGGGAACACCTACAATGAGCAGTTCTTC.

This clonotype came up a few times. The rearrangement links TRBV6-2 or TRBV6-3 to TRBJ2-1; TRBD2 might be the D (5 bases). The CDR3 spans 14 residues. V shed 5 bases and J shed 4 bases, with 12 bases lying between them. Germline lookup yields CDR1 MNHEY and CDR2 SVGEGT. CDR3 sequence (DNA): TGTGCCAGCAGTAATTCTAGAGGGTACAATGAGCAGTTCTTC. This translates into CASSNSRGYNEQFF.

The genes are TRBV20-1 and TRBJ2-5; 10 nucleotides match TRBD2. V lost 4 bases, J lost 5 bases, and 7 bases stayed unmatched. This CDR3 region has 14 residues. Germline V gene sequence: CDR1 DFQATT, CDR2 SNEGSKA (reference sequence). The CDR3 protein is CSATGLARGETQYF. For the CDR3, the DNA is TGCAGTGCTACGGGACTAGCGAGGGGGGAGACCCAGTACTTC.

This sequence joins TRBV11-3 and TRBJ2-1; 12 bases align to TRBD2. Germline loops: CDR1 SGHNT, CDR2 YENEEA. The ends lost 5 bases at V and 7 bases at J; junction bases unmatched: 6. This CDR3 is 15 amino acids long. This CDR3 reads CASSTPSGRGNEQFF. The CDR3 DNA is TGTGCCAGCAGCACCCCTAGCGGGAGGGGGAATGAGCAGTTCTTC.

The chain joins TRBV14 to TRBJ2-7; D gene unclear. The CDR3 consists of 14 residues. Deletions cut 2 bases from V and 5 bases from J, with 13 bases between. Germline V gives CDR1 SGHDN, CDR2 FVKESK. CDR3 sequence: CASSQLVRRHEQYF. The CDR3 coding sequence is TGTGCCAGCAGCCAACTTGTCAGGCGGCACGAGCAGTACTTC. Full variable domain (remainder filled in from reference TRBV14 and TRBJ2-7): EAGVTQFPSHSVIEKGQTVTLRCDPISGHDNLYWYRRVMGKEIKFLLHFVKESKQDESGMPNNRFLAERTGGTYSTLKVQPAELEDSGVYFCASSQLVRRHEQYFGPGTRLTVT.

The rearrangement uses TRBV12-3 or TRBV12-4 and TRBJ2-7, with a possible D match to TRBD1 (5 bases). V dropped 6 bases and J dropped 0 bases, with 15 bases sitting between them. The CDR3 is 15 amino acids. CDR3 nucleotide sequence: TGTGCCAGCAGGAAAATCTCAGGGAACTCCTACGAGCAGTACTTC. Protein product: CASRKISGNSYEQYF.

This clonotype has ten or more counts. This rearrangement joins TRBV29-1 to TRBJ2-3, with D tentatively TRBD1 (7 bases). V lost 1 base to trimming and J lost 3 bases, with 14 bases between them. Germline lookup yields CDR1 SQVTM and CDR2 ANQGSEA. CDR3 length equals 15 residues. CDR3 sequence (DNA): TGCAGCGTTGAAGGGGTGGAGGGGGCAACAGATACGCAGTATTTT. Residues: CSVEGVEGATDTQYF.

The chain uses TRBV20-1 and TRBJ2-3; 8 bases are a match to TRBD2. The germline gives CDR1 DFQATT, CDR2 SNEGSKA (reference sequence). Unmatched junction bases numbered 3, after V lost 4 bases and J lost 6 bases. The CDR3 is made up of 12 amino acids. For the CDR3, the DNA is TGCAGTGCTACAGCGGGGGTCGATACGCAGTATTTT. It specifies CSATAGVDTQYF.

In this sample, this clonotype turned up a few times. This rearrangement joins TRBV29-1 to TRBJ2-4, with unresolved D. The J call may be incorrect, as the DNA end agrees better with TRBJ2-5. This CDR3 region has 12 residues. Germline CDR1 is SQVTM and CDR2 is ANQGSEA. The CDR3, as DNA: TGCAGCGCCGTCGATGGTATGGAGACCCAGTACTTC. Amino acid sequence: CSAVDGMETQYF.

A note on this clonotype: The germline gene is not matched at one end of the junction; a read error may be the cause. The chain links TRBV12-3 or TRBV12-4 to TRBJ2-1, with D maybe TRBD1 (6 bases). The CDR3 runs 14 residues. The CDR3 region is CASSLAGQYNEQFF. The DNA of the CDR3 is TGCGCCAGCAGCTTGGCTGGACAGTACAATGAGCAGTTCTTC.

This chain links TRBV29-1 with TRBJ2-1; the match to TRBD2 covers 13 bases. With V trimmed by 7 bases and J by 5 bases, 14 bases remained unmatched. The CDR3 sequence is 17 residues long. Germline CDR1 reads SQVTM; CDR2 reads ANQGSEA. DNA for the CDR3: TGCAGCGCGGCCGGGACTAGCGGGATATTGAGGCACAATGAGCAGTTCTTC. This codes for CSAAGTSGILRHNEQFF.

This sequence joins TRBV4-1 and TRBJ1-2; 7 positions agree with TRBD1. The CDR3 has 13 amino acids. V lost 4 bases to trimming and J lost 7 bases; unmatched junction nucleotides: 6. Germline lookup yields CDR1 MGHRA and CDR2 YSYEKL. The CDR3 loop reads CASSPTGLRGYTF. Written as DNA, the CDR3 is TGCGCCAGCAGCCCGACAGGGCTTCGTGGCTACACCTTC.

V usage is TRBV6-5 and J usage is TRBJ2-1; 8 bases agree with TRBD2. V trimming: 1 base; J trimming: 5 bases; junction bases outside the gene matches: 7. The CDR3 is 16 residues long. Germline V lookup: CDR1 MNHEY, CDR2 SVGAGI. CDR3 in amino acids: CASSYLARTSHNEQFF. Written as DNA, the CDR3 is TGTGCCAGCAGTTACTTGGCCCGGACTAGCCACAATGAGCAGTTCTTC.

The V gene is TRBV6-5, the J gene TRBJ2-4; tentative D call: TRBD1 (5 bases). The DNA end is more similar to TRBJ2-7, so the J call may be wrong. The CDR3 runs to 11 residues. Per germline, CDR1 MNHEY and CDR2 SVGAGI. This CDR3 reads CASGAVYEQYF. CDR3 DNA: TGTGCCAGCGGGGCGGTCTACGAGCAGTACTTC.

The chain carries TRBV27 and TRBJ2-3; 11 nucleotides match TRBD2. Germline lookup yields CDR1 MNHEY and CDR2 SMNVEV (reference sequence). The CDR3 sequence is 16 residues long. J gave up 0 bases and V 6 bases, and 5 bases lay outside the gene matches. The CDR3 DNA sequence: TGTGCCAGCAGGCCTCGACTAGCGGGGAGCACAGATACGCAGTATTTT. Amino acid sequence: CASRPRLAGSTDTQYF.

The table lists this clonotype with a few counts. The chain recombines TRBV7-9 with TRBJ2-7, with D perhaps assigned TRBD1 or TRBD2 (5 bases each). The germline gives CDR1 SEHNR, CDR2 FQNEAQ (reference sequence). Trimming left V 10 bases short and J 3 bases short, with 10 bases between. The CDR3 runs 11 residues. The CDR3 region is CATGDGYEQYF. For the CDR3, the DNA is TGTGCCACCGGGGACGGCTACGAGCAGTACTTC.

The CDR3 coding sequence is TGTGCCAGCAGCTTAGCCCTGAACGGACACGAGCAGTACTTC. Protein product: CASSLALNGHEQYF. This chain uses TRBV7-9 with TRBJ2-5; no reliable D call. The tail of the sequence fits TRBJ2-7 better, so the J call may be wrong. The CDR3 sequence is 14 residues long. Germline lookup yields CDR1 SEHNR and CDR2 FQNEAQ (reference sequence).

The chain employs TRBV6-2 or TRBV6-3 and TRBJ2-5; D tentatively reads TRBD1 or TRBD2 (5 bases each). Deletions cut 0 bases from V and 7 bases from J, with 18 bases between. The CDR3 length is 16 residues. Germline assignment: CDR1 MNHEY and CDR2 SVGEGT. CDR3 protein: CASSYSKGQGEGTQYF. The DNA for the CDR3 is TGTGCCAGCAGTTACTCGAAGGGGCAGGGAGAGGGGACCCAGTACTTC.

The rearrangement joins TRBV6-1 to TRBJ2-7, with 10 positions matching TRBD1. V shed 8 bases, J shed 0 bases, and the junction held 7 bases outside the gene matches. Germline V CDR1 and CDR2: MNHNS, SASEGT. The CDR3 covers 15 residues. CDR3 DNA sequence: TGTGCCAGCGGAAAAGACAGGGGGCTCTCCTACGAGCAGTACTTC. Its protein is CASGKDRGLSYEQYF.

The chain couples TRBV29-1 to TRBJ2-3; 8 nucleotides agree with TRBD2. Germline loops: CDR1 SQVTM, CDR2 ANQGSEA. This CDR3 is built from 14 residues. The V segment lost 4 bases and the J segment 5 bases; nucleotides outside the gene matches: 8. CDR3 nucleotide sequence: TGCAGCGTTGCGGCGCGGGGGGTGAGAGATACGCAGTATTTT. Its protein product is CSVAARGVRDTQYF.

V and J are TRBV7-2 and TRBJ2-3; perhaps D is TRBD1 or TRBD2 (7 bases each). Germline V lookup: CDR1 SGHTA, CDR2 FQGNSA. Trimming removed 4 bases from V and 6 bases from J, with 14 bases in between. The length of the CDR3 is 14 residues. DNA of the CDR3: TGTGCCAGCAGCTCAGGGGGGGTCAGGGATACGCAGTATTTT. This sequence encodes CASSSGGVRDTQYF.

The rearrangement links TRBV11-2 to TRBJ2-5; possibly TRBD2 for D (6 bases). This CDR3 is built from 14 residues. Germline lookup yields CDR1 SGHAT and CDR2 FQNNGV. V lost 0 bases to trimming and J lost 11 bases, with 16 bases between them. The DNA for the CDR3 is TGTGCCAGCAGCTTAGAGAGGACTACAAGGGAGCAGTACTTC. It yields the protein CASSLERTTREQYF.

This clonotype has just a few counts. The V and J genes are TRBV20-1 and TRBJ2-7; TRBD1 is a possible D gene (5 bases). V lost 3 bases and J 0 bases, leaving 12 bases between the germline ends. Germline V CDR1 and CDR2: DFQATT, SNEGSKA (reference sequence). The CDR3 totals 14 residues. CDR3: CSASGRESSYEQYF. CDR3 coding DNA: TGCAGTGCTAGCGGCAGGGAAAGCTCCTACGAGCAGTACTTC.

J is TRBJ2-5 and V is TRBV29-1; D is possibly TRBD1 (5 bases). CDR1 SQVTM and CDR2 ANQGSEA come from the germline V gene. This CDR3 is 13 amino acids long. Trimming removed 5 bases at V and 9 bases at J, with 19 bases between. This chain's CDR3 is CSVPRREEVAQYF. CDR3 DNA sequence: TGCAGCGTTCCCCGCAGGGAAGAAGTGGCCCAGTACTTC.

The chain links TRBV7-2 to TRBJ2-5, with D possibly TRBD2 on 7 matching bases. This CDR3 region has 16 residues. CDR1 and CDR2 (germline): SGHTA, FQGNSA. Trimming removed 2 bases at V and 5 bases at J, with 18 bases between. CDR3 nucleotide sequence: TGTGCCAGCAGCTTAATGGGGGGGCGAGGAGAGGAGACCCAGTACTTC. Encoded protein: CASSLMGGRGEETQYF.

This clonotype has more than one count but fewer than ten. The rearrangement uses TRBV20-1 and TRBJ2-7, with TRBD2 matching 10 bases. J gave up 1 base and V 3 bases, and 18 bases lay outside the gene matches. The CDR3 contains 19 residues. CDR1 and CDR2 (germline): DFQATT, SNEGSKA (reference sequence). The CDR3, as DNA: TGCAGTGCTAGCCCCACCACTAGCGGGGCCATGGCGGGATCCTACGAGCAGTACTTC. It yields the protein CSASPTTSGAMAGSYEQYF.

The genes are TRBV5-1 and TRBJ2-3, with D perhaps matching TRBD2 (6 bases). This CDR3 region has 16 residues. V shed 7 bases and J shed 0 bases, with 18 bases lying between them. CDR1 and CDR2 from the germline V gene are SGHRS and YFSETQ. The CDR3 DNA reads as TGCGCCAGCTCTCCCGGGACTTACCCTAGCACAGATACGCAGTATTTT. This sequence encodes CASSPGTYPSTDTQYF.